Listed here are 3 T cell receptor beta chains from one sample, sequenced in a study of read filtering for tumor transcriptome and immune sequencing. The library was built from about 400 ng RNA with molecular barcoded adaptors for alpha/delta and beta/gamma chains. MiXCR was run by TCRdb on the reads, yielding one entry per CDR3 protein. This sample carries 40,000 or so distinct CDR3 sequences, approximately 14% of them seen once, and the ten largest clones take around 19%. Sequencing used a population of CD138-negative cells sorted from bone marrow. These TCRs come from a donor at least 40 years old with multiple myeloma.

This clonotype was observed many times. The chain has TRBV5-1 and TRBJ2-3; 8 bases agree with TRBD1. The CDR3 spans 16 residues. Germline trimming cut 6 bases from V and 2 bases from J; bases unmatched to any gene: 11. Germline CDR1 is SGHRS and CDR2 is YFSETQ. The CDR3 reads CASIMRPGQVTDTQYF. The CDR3 nucleotides read TGCGCCAGCATCATGCGACCGGGACAGGTCACAGATACGCAGTATTTT.

This clonotype has at least ten counts. The gene calls are TRBV29-1 and TRBJ1-1, with D perhaps TRBD1 (5 bases). With 4 bases removed from V and 1 base from J, the gap between germline ends came to 13 bases. CDR1 and CDR2 from the germline V gene are SQVTM and ANQGSEA. CDR3 length equals 14 residues. The CDR3 DNA sequence: TGCAGCGTTGGAATTGGGGCGAGGAACACTGAAGCTTTCTTT. Translated, it gives CSVGIGARNTEAFF. The whole variable domain, remainder taken from reference TRBV29-1 and TRBJ1-1, is SAVISQKPSRDICQRGTSLTIQCQVDSQVTMMFWYRQQPGQSLTLIATANQGSEATYESGFVIDKFPISRPNLTFSTLTVSNMSPEDSSIYLCSVGIGARNTEAFFGQGTRLTVV.

This clonotype was seen repeatedly, ten times or more. V is TRBV29-1 and J is TRBJ2-3, with D unclear. The germline V gene has CDR1 SQVTM and CDR2 ANQGSEA. Deletions cut 7 bases from V and 0 bases from J, with 11 bases between. The CDR3 runs to 13 residues. The CDR3 reads CSAGPSSTDTQYF. Here the CDR3 DNA reads TGCAGCGCCGGACCTTCCAGCACAGATACGCAGTATTTT.